This paragraph covers one TCR beta chain sequence. Its antigen is not identified. The data are from a study of OX40 agonist ivuxolimab in advanced cancers. Study as a whole: Enrolled patients in dose escalation had cancers that were hepatocellular carcinoma, melanoma, renal cell or head and neck cancer.

Overall study findings and caveats: Undetermined was the antigen specificity of the expanded peripheral T cells.

This CDR3 contains 12 residues. In germline, CDR1 is SGHDN, CDR2 FVKESK. V dropped 2 bases and J dropped 8 bases, with 9 bases sitting between them. The table came from immunoSEQ multiplex PCR; TCRdb's copy has only in-frame clones and leaves some out. The sample lists more than 75,000 clones; under 90% were seen once. This clonotype was obtained from an adult with an advanced solid tumor such as melanoma, head and neck, liver or kidney cancer. Sample: CD4+ or CD8+ T cells sorted from blood, taken in a trial of the OX40 agonist ivuxolimab. The chain carries TRBV14 and TRBJ1-2, with no clear D. CDR3 loop: CASSQSPRGYTF. The CDR3 nucleotides read TGTGCCAGCAGCCAATCTCCACGAGGCTACACCTTC.